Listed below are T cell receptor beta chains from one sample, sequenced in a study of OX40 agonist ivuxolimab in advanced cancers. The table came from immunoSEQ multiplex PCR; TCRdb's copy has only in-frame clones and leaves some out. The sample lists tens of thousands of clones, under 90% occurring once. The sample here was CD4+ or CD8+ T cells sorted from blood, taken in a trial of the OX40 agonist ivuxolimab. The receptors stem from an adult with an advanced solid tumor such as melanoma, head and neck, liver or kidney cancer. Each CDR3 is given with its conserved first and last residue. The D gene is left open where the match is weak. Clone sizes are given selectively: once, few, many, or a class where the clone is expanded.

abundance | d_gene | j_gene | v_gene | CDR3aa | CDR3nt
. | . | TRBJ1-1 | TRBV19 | CASSMTGLNTEAFF | TGTGCCAGTAGTATGACCGGCTTAAACACTGAAGCTTTCTTT
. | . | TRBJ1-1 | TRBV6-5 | CASSFRGMNTEAFF | TGTGCCAGCAGTTTCAGGGGCATGAACACTGAAGCTTTCTTT
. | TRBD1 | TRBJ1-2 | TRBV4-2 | CASSQTGGASGYTF | TGTGCCAGCAGCCAGACAGGGGGCGCGTCCGGCTACACCTTC
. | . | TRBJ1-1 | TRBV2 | CASSTGPIDLNTEAFF | TGTGCCAGCAGTACAGGACCGATAGATCTGAACACTGAAGCTTTCTTT
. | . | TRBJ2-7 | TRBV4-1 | CASSQDSSNPSYEQYF | TGCGCCAGCAGCCAAGATAGCTCAAACCCCTCCTACGAGCAGTACTTC
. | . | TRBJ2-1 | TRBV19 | CASSTTPTERKQFF | TGTGCCAGTAGCACAACACCGACCGAAAGAAAGCAGTTCTTC
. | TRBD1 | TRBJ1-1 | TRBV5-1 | CASSLTGVGTEAFF | TGCGCCAGCAGCTTGACAGGGGTTGGGACTGAAGCTTTCTTT
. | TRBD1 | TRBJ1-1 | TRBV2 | CASSETGWNTEAFF | TGTGCCAGCAGTGAGACAGGGTGGAACACTGAAGCTTTCTTT
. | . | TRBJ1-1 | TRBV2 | CASRRDTGFTEAFF | TGTGCCAGCAGGAGAGATACAGGGTTTACTGAAGCTTTCTTT
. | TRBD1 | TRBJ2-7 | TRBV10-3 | CAISESGDRVYEQYF | TGTGCCATCAGTGAGTCGGGGGACAGGGTATACGAGCAGTACTTC
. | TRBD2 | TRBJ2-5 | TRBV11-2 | CASSSPGRGGASQETQYF | TGTGCCAGCAGCTCCCCAGGGCGGGGGGGGGCTTCGCAAGAGACCCAGTACTTC
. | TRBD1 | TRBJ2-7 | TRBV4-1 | CASSQDRLGRDRTYEQYF | TGCGCCAGCAGCCAAGATCGGTTGGGCCGGGACAGGACCTACGAGCAGTACTTC
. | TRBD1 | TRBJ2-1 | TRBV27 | CASSSPGQGLDEQFF | TGTGCCAGCAGTTCCCCGGGACAGGGGCTAGATGAGCAGTTCTTC
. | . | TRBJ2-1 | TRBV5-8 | CASGPREFYNEQFF | TGTGCCAGCGGGCCGCGTGAATTCTACAATGAGCAGTTCTTC
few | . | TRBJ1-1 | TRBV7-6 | CASSPPGGTEAFF | TGTGCCAGCAGCCCCCCGGGGGGCACTGAAGCTTTCTTT
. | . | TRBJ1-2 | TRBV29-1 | CSADGSQGYTF | TGCAGCGCTGACGGGAGTCAGGGCTACACCTTC
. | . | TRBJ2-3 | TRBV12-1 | CASSSPDWGTDTQYF | TGTGCCAGCAGCTCCCCGGACTGGGGCACAGATACGCAGTATTTT